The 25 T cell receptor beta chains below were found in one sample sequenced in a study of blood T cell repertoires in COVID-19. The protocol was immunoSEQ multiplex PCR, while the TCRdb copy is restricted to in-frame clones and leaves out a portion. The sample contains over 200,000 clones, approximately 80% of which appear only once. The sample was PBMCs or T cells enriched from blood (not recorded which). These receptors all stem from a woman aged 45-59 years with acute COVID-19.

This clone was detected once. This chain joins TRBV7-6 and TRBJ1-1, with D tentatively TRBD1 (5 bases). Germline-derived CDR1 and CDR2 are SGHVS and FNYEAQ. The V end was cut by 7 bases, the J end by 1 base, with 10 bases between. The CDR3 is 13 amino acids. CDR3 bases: TGTGCCAGCACCGAGACAGCGAACACTGAAGCTTTCTTT. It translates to CASTETANTEAFF.

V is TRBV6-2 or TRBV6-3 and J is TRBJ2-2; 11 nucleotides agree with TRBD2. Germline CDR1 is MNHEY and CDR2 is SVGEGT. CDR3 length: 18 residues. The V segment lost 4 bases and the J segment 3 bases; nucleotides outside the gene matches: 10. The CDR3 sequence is CASSSRSRLAGYTGELFF. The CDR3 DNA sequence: TGTGCCAGCAGTTCCCGCTCTAGACTAGCGGGGTACACCGGGGAGCTGTTTTTT.

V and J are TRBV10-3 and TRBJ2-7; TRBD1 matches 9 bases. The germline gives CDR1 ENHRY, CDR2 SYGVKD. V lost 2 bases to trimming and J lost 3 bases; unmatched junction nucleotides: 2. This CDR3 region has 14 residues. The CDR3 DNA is TGTGCCATCAGTGAGACGGGACAGGGCTACGAGCAGTACTTC. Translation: CAISETGQGYEQYF.

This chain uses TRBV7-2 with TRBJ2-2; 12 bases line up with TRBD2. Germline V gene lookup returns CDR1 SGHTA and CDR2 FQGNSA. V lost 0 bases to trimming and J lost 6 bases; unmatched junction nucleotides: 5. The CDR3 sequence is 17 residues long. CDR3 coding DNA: TGTGCCAGCAGCTTAGCGCGACTAGCGGGAGTGCCCGGGGAGCTGTTTTTT. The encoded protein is CASSLARLAGVPGELFF.

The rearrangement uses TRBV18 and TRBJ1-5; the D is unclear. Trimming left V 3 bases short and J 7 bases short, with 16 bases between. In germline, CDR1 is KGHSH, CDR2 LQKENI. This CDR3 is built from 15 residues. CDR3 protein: CASSPSRALKQPQHF. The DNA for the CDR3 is TGTGCCAGCTCACCTAGCAGAGCGCTAAAACAGCCCCAGCATTTT.

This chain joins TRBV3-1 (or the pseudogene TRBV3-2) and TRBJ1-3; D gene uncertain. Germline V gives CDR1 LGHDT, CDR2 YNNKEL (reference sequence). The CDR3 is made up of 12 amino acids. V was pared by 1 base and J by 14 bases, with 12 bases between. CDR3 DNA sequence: TGTGCCAGCAGCCAAGCTAACAGCCCTTTATATTTT. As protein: CASSQANSPLYF.

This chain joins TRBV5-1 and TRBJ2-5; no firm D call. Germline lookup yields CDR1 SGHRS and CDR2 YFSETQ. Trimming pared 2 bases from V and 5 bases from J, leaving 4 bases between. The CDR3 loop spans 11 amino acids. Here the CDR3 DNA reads TGCGCCAGCAGCTTTAGCGAGACCCAGTACTTC. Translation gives CASSFSETQYF.

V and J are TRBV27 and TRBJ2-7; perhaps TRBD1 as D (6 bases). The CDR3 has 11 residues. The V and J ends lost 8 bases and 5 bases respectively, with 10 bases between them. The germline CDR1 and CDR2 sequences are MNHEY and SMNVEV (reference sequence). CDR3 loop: CASQGFHEQYF. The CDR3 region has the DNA TGTGCCAGCCAGGGGTTCCACGAGCAGTACTTC.

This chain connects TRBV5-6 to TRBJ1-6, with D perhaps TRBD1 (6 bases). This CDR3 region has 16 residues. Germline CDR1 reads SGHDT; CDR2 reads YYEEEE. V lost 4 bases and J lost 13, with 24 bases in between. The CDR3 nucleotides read TGTGCCAGCAGCGACGACCATACAGGGAACCTCGGGCCCCTCCACTTT. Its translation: CASSDDHTGNLGPLHF.

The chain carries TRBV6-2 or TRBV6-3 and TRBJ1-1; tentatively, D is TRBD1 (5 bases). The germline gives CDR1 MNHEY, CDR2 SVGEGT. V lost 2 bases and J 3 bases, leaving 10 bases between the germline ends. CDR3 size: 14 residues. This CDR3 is CASSYLRVDTEAFF. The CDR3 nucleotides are TGTGCCAGCAGTTACCTCAGGGTGGACACTGAAGCTTTCTTT.

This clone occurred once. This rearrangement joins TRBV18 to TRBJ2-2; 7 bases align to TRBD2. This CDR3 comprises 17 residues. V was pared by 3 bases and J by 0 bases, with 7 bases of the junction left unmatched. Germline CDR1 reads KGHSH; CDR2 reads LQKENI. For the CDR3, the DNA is TGTGCCAGCTCACCGCCGACGGGACTAACGAACACCGGGGAGCTGTTTTTT. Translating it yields CASSPPTGLTNTGELFF.

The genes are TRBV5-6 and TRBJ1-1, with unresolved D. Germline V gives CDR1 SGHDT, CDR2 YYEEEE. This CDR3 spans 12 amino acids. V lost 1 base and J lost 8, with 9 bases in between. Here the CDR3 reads CASSLPTREAFF. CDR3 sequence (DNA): TGTGCCAGCAGCTTGCCGACGCGGGAAGCTTTCTTT.

In nucleotides, the CDR3 is TGTGCCAGCAGCTTAGTCTATAACACTGAAGCTTTCTTT. Translating gives CASSLVYNTEAFF. V gene TRBV7-2 combines with J gene TRBJ1-1; D call uncertain. Between the trimmed V and J ends, which lost 1 base and 2 bases, there was a span of 5 bases. Germline V gives CDR1 SGHTA, CDR2 FQGNSA. The CDR3 loop spans 13 amino acids.

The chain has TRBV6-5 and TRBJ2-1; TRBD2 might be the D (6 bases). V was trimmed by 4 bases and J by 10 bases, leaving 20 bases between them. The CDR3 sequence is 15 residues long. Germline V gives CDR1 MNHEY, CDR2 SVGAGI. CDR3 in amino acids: CASSLGGTLEGEQFF. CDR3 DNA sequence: TGTGCCAGCAGTTTGGGCGGGACCCTAGAGGGAGAGCAGTTCTTC.

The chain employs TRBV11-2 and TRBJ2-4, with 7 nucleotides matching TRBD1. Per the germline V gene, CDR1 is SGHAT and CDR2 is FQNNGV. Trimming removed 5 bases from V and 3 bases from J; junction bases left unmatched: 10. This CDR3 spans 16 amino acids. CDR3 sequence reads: CASSLHDRVDKNIQYF. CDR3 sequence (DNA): TGTGCCAGCAGCCTTCATGACAGGGTCGACAAAAACATTCAGTACTTC. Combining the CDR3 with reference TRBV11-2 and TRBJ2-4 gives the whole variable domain EAGVAQSPRYKIIEKRQSVAFWCNPISGHATLYWYQQILGQGPKLLIQFQNNGVVDDSQLPKDRFSAERLKGVDSTLKIQPAKLEDSAVYLCASSLHDRVDKNIQYFGAGTRLSVL.

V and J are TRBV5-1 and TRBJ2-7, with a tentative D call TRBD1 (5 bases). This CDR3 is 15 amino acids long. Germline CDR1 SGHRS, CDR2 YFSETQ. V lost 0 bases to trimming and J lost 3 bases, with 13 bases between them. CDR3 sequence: CASSLALGQIYEQYF. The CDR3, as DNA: TGCGCCAGCAGCTTGGCTCTAGGACAAATCTACGAGCAGTACTTC.

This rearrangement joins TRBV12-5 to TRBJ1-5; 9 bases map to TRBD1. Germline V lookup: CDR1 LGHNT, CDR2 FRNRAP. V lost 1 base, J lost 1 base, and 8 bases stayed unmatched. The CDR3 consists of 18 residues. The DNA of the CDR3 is TGTGCTAGTGGTTTGGCAACCGACAGGGGGAGAAGCAATCAGCCCCAGCATTTT. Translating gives CASGLATDRGRSNQPQHF. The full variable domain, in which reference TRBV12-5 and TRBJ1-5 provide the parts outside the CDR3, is DARVTQTPRHKVTEMGQEVTMRCQPILGHNTVFWYRQTMMQGLELLAYFRNRAPLDDSGMPKDRFSAEMPDATLATLKIQPSEPRDSAVYFCASGLATDRGRSNQPQHFGDGTRLSIL.

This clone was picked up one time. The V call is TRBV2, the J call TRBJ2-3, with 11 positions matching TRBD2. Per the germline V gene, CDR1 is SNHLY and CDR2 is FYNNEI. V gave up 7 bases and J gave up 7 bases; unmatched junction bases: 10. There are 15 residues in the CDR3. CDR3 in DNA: TGTGCCAGCATCTCTGTTAGCGGGAGGGCGAATACGCAGTATTTT. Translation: CASISVSGRANTQYF. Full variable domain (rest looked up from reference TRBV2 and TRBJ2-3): EPEVTQTPSHQVTQMGQEVILRCVPISNHLYFYWYRQILGQKVEFLVSFYNNEISEKSEIFDDQFSVERPDGSNFTLKIRSTKLEDSAMYFCASISVSGRANTQYFGPGTRLTVL.

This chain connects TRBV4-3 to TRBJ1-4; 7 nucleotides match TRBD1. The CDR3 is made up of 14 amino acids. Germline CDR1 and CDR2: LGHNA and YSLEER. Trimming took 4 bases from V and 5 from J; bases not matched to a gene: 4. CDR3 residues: CASSLWDSNEKLFF. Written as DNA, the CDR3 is TGCGCCAGCAGCCTGTGGGACAGCAATGAAAAACTGTTTTTT.

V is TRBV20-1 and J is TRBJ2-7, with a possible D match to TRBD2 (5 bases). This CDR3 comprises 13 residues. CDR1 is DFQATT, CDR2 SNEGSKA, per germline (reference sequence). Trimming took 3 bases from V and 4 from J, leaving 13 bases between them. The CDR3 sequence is CSASPLALYEQYF. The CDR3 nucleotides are TGCAGTGCTAGTCCTCTAGCACTTTACGAGCAGTACTTC.

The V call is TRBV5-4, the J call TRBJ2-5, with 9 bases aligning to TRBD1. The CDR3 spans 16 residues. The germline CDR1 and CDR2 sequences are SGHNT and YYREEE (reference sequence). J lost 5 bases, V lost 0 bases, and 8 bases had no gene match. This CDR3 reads CASSLGVQGAGETQYF. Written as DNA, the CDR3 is TGTGCCAGCAGCTTGGGGGTACAGGGGGCAGGGGAGACCCAGTACTTC.

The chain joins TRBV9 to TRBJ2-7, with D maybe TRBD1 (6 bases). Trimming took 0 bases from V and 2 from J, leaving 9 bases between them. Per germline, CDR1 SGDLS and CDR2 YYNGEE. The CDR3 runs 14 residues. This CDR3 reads CASSVGGQTYEQYF. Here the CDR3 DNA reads TGTGCCAGCAGCGTAGGAGGACAGACCTACGAGCAGTACTTC.

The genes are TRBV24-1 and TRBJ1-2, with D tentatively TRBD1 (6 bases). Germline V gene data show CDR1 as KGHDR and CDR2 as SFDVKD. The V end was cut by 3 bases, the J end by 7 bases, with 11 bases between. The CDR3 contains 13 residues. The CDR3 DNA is TGTGCCACCAGTGATACAGGGAGTTTTGGCTACACCTTC. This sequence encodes CATSDTGSFGYTF.

CDR3 sequence reads: CAWSGTGSTGNTIYF. CDR3 in DNA: TGTGCCTGGAGTGGGACAGGGAGCACTGGAAACACCATATATTTT. The chain joins TRBV30 to TRBJ1-3; 8 nucleotides line up with TRBD1. The CDR3 has 15 amino acids. J gave up 2 bases and V 1 base, and 4 bases lay outside the gene matches. The germline V gene encodes CDR1 GTSNPN and CDR2 SVGIG (reference sequence). The variable domain in full, completed from reference TRBV30 and TRBJ1-3, reads SQTIHQWPATLVQPVGSPLSLECTVEGTSNPNLYWYRQAAGRGLQLLFYSVGIGQISSEVPQNLSASRPQDRQFILSSKKLLLSDSGFYLCAWSGTGSTGNTIYFGEGSWLTVV.

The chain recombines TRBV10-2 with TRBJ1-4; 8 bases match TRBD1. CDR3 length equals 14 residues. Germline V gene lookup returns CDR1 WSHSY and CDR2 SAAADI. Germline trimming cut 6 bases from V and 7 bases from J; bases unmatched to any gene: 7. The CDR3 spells CASSLTGAGEKLFF. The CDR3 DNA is TGCGCCAGCAGCCTGACAGGGGCGGGTGAAAAACTGTTTTTT.